This entry lists 29 T cell receptor beta chains sequenced from one sample in a study of blood T cell repertoires in COVID-19. Clones were sequenced by immunoSEQ multiplex PCR, and TCRdb holds only the in-frame ones, with some missing. The sample includes about 170,000 clones, roughly 86% of them seen just once. The sample taken for sequencing was peripheral blood. These receptors were obtained from a woman of 80 years or more in a cohort sampled during active or convalescent COVID-19.

The chain links TRBV2 to TRBJ1-2; D may be TRBD1 (5 bases). Trimming pared 7 bases from V and 2 bases from J, leaving 14 bases between. Germline values: CDR1 SNHLY, CDR2 FYNNEI. The CDR3 is made up of 14 amino acids. For the CDR3, the DNA is TGTGCCAGCACCGAGAGCGGGGCCAACTATGGCTACACCTTC. Translating gives CASTESGANYGYTF.

This clone was picked up one time. The J gene is TRBJ2-2, the V gene TRBV4-1; D not certain. This CDR3 comprises 16 residues. Per the germline V gene, CDR1 is MGHRA and CDR2 is YSYEKL. V gave up 1 base and J gave up 3 bases, with 12 bases separating them. In DNA form, the CDR3 reads TGCGCCAGCAGCCAAGGGGCGACGGAATACACCGGGGAGCTGTTTTTT. Residues: CASSQGATEYTGELFF.

This sequence joins TRBV28 and TRBJ1-5, with a weak D call TRBD1 (5 bases). Germline V CDR1 and CDR2: MDHEN, SYDVKM. This CDR3 is built from 13 residues. V gave up 8 bases and J gave up 7 bases, with 15 bases separating them. This CDR3 is CASGSGGVQPQHF. CDR3 nucleotides: TGTGCCAGCGGATCTGGGGGGGTCCAGCCCCAGCATTTT.

This chain joins TRBV30 and TRBJ2-5; TRBD2 might be the D (6 bases). The CDR3 has 15 residues. CDR1 is GTSNPN and CDR2 is SVGIG in the germline V gene (reference sequence). V lost 0 bases to trimming and J lost 1 base, with 12 bases between them. CDR3 DNA sequence: TGTGCCTGGAGTGTAGTGGGAGGATTCCAAGAGACCCAGTACTTC. Its protein product is CAWSVVGGFQETQYF.

This clone was detected only once. J is TRBJ1-2 and V is TRBV10-2, with 11 nucleotides matching TRBD1. The CDR3 has 14 amino acids. Germline values: CDR1 WSHSY, CDR2 SAAADI. The junction had 8 bases not matched to a gene; V was cut back by 11 bases and J by 3 bases. The CDR3 loop reads CASGQGAPDYGYTF. CDR3 nucleotides: TGCGCCTCAGGACAGGGGGCGCCGGACTATGGCTACACCTTC.

V is TRBV18 and J is TRBJ2-1; the D gene is possibly TRBD1 (5 bases). V lost 2 bases and J lost 8, with 10 bases in between. The CDR3 runs to 13 residues. CDR1 is KGHSH, CDR2 LQKENI, per germline. The CDR3 reads CASSPNQGDEQFF. In nucleotides, the CDR3 is TGTGCCAGCTCACCAAATCAGGGCGATGAGCAGTTCTTC.

The gene calls are TRBV12-2 and TRBJ1-1. TRBV12-2 is a known pseudogene. The CDR3 totals 16 residues. CDR3: CASRLNQNGEGTEAFF. The DNA for the CDR3 is TGTGCAAGTCGCTTAAACCAAAACGGGGAGGGCACTGAAGCTTTCTTT.

This chain links TRBV5-4 with TRBJ1-2; 7 bases match TRBD1. Germline V gives CDR1 SGHNT, CDR2 YYREEE (reference sequence). This CDR3 has 14 residues. The junction had 6 bases not matched to a gene; V was cut back by 4 bases and J by 3 bases. The CDR3 bases are TGTGCCAGCAGCCCGGACAGGTGGGACTATGGCTACACCTTC. Encoded protein: CASSPDRWDYGYTF.

The chain couples TRBV5-4 to TRBJ2-6, with D perhaps matching TRBD2 (5 bases). The CDR3 sequence is 17 residues long. Germline V CDR1 and CDR2: SGHNT, YYREEE (reference sequence). Trimming pared 4 bases from V and 1 base from J, leaving 15 bases between. Here the CDR3 DNA reads TGTGCCAGCAGCCCCCCCCCTACGGGGTCTGGGGCCAACGTCCTGACTTTC. Protein product: CASSPPPTGSGANVLTF.

This clone was recorded a few times. The V call is TRBV7-2, the J call TRBJ1-2; 7 nucleotides line up with TRBD1. Germline V CDR1 and CDR2: SGHTA, FQGNSA. The CDR3 has 16 amino acids. The V segment lost 2 bases and the J segment 4 bases; nucleotides outside the gene matches: 10. The CDR3 bases are TGTGCCAGCAGCTTACCCCGAGGACAGGTTCGCTATGGCTACACCTTC. This sequence encodes CASSLPRGQVRYGYTF.

The chain joins TRBV9 to TRBJ1-5; tentative D call: TRBD1 (6 bases). Germline values: CDR1 SGDLS, CDR2 YYNGEE. CDR3 length: 16 residues. Trimming cost V 4 bases and J 0 bases, with 14 bases left between them. The CDR3 loop is CASSQGSGNSNQPQHF. For the CDR3, the DNA is TGTGCCAGCAGCCAGGGGTCGGGAAATAGCAATCAGCCCCAGCATTTT.

The rearrangement links TRBV7-2 to TRBJ2-5; D is uncertain. This CDR3 has 10 residues. V was cut by 5 bases and J by 7 bases, with 5 bases left in between. Per the germline V gene, CDR1 is SGHTA and CDR2 is FQGNSA. The CDR3 region has the DNA TGTGCCAGCAGCCAGGTGACCCAGTACTTC. This sequence encodes CASSQVTQYF. Full variable domain (remainder filled in from reference TRBV7-2 and TRBJ2-5): GAGVSQSPSNKVTEKGKDVELRCDPISGHTALYWYRQSLGQGLEFLIYFQGNSAPDKSGLPSDRFSAERTGGSVSTLTIQRTQQEDSAVYLCASSQVTQYFGPGTRLLVL.

The CDR3: CASSLGQGSEQYF. In DNA form, the CDR3 reads TGTGCCAGCAGTTTGGGACAGGGGTCCGAGCAGTACTTC. The chain links TRBV12-3 or TRBV12-4 to TRBJ2-7; TRBD1 matches at 10 bases. With 3 bases clipped from V and 6 bases from J, the junction kept 2 bases outside the gene matches. This CDR3 is built from 13 residues.

This chain links TRBV27 with TRBJ1-2; weak D call: TRBD1 (6 bases). Germline CDR1 reads MNHEY; CDR2 reads SMNVEV (reference sequence). Trimming removed 1 base from V and 1 base from J, with 10 bases in between. The CDR3 contains 15 residues. CDR3 sequence reads: CASSLWARGNYGYTF. Here the CDR3 DNA reads TGTGCCAGCAGTTTATGGGCCAGGGGTAACTATGGCTACACCTTC.

CDR3 amino acids: CSVEFVQPATGEQFF. CDR3 sequence (DNA): TGCAGCGTTGAATTTGTTCAACCCGCGACGGGTGAGCAGTTCTTC. The V and J genes are TRBV29-1 and TRBJ2-1; D gene ambiguous. V was cut by 2 bases and J by 9 bases, with 20 bases left in between. The CDR3 covers 15 residues. CDR1 SQVTM and CDR2 ANQGSEA come from the germline V gene.

The gene calls are TRBV9 and TRBJ1-3, with D maybe TRBD1 (6 bases). Germline CDR1 SGDLS, CDR2 YYNGEE. This CDR3 is 15 amino acids long. With 3 bases removed from V and 4 bases from J, the gap between germline ends came to 14 bases. The CDR3 loop reads CASSASGVAGNTIYF. CDR3 nucleotides: TGTGCCAGCAGCGCATCAGGGGTGGCGGGAAACACCATATATTTT.

CDR3 coding DNA: TGTGCCAGCAGTGTACCGGGACTAGCGGGAGACGTCCAGGAGACCCAGTACTTC. It yields the protein CASSVPGLAGDVQETQYF. The chain uses TRBV27 and TRBJ2-5; 14 bases align to TRBD2. Germline CDR1 is MNHEY and CDR2 is SMNVEV (reference sequence). V dropped 5 bases and J dropped 5; count of bases not matched to a gene: 13. The CDR3 loop spans 18 amino acids.

This rearrangement joins TRBV3-1 (or the pseudogene TRBV3-2) to TRBJ2-3; 14 nucleotides align to TRBD2. The CDR3 sequence is 18 residues long. CDR1 is LGHDT, CDR2 YNNKEL, per germline (reference sequence). V trimming: 4 bases; J trimming: 4 bases; junction bases outside the gene matches: 10. In DNA form, the CDR3 reads TGTGCCAGCAGCCCGGGACTAGCGGGAGCCCCGGGAGCAGATACGCAGTATTTT. This translates into CASSPGLAGAPGADTQYF.

This clone was detected only once. The CDR3, as DNA: TGTGCCAGCAGTTACTCTCCGGGGGACACCGGGGAGCTGTTTTTT. The encoded protein is CASSYSPGDTGELFF. The chain joins TRBV6-5 to TRBJ2-2; the D gene is possibly TRBD2 (6 bases). V was trimmed by 0 bases and J by 3 bases, leaving 8 bases between them. Germline CDR1 reads MNHEY; CDR2 reads SVGAGI. This CDR3 is 15 amino acids long.

The chain carries TRBV6-1 and TRBJ2-4; 11 nucleotides align to TRBD2. Germline V gene data show CDR1 as MNHNS and CDR2 as SASEGT. The V and J ends lost 4 bases and 3 bases, in that order; junction bases with no gene match: 17. CDR3 length equals 20 residues. The chain's CDR3 is CASSVKGSVGLAGHKNIQYF. The CDR3 coding sequence is TGTGCCAGCAGTGTGAAGGGCAGCGTTGGACTAGCGGGTCACAAAAACATTCAGTACTTC.

The chain recombines TRBV5-1 with TRBJ2-2; D unresolved. V was cut by 1 base and J by 7 bases, with 23 bases left in between. This CDR3 has 18 residues. Germline V gene data show CDR1 as SGHRS and CDR2 as YFSETQ. The CDR3 here is CASSLIEVGLARFGELFF. The CDR3 nucleotides are TGCGCCAGCAGCTTGATAGAGGTCGGTTTAGCAAGATTCGGGGAGCTGTTTTTT.

The table lists this clone with a count of one. The CDR3 loop is CASSSGGTPRETQYF. In DNA form, the CDR3 reads TGTGCCAGCTCTAGCGGGGGGACCCCCCGAGAGACCCAGTACTTC. The chain has TRBV19 and TRBJ2-5, with 11 bases fitting TRBD2. Germline V lookup: CDR1 LNHDA, CDR2 SQIVND (reference sequence). V shed 9 bases and J 4 bases; nucleotides not matched to a gene: 10. The CDR3 contains 15 residues.

The CDR3 DNA reads as TGTGCCAGCAGTCTGGAGCACAATCAGCCCCAGCATTTT. Its protein is CASSLEHNQPQHF. This sequence joins TRBV27 and TRBJ1-5; D call uncertain. Trimming took off 5 bases at V and 3 bases at J, with 8 bases between the two ends. This CDR3 has 13 residues. The germline V gene has CDR1 MNHEY and CDR2 SMNVEV (reference sequence).

The chain is built from TRBV19 and TRBJ1-4; the D is unclear. V gave up 4 bases and J gave up 8 bases, with 8 bases separating them. Per germline, CDR1 LNHDA and CDR2 SQIVND (reference sequence). CDR3 length equals 12 residues. The CDR3 loop is CASSTRGEKLFF. CDR3 nucleotides: TGTGCCAGTAGTACAAGAGGGGAAAAACTGTTTTTT.

V and J are TRBV18 and TRBJ2-3, with 9 bases matching TRBD2. CDR1 is KGHSH, CDR2 LQKENI, per germline. V shed 1 base, J shed 5 bases, and the junction held 1 base outside the gene matches. The CDR3 runs to 14 residues. The chain's CDR3 is CASSPLAGEDTQYF. The CDR3 nucleotides read TGTGCCAGCTCACCACTAGCGGGAGAAGATACGCAGTATTTT.

This chain uses TRBV7-8 with TRBJ1-2, with D possibly being TRBD1 (5 bases). The V and J ends lost 5 bases and 5 bases respectively, with 18 bases between them. CDR1 SGHVS and CDR2 FQNEAQ come from the germline V gene. The CDR3 has 15 amino acids. CDR3 DNA: TGTGCCAGCAGCGAATTCCAGGACACTGAGTATGGCTACACCTTC. Encoded protein: CASSEFQDTEYGYTF.

J is TRBJ1-4 and V is TRBV7-8; possible D gene TRBD1, 5 bases. The CDR3 totals 14 residues. CDR1 is SGHVS, CDR2 FQNEAQ, per germline. The ends were cut back, 4 bases at V and 6 bases at J, with 12 bases in the middle. The CDR3 region has the DNA TGTGCCAGCAGCTCATGGGGGGACGATGAAAAACTGTTTTTT. This translates into CASSSWGDDEKLFF.

This clone was seen just once. The V and J genes are TRBV7-9 and TRBJ1-4; D possibly corresponds to TRBD1 (6 bases). V lost 4 bases, J lost 4 bases, and 10 bases lay in between. Germline CDR1 SEHNR, CDR2 FQNEAQ (reference sequence). This CDR3 region has 14 residues. Written as DNA, the CDR3 is TGTGCCAGCAGCTCAGGACAGATTAATGAAAAACTGTTTTTT. It yields the protein CASSSGQINEKLFF.

This chain connects TRBV11-3 to TRBJ2-3, with D hard to call. CDR3 size: 13 residues. Germline CDR1 and CDR2: SGHNT and YENEEA. V was pared by 0 bases and J by 2 bases, with 3 bases between. In DNA form, the CDR3 reads TGTGCCAGCAGCTTAGACAACACAGATACGCAGTATTTT. It encodes CASSLDNTDTQYF.